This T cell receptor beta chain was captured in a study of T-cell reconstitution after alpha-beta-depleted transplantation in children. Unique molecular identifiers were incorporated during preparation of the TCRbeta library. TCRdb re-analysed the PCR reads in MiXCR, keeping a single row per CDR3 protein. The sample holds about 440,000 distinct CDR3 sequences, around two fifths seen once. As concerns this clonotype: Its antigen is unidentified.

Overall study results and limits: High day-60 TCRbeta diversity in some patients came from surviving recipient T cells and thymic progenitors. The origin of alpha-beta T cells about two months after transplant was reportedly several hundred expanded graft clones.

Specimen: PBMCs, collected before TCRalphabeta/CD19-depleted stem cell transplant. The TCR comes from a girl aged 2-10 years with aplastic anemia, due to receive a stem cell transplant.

The CDR3 nucleotides read TGTGCCAGGGGCCCCCTGATCGAAGAGACCCAGTACTTC. It specifies CARGPLIEETQYF. The chain recombines TRBV5-6 with TRBJ2-5; D gene unclear. There are 13 residues in the CDR3. Trimming took off 8 bases at V and 3 bases at J, with 14 bases between the two ends. Germline-derived CDR1 and CDR2 are SGHDT and YYEEEE. The whole variable domain, filled in from reference TRBV5-6 and TRBJ2-5, reads DAGVTQSPTHLIKTRGQQVTLRCSPKSGHDTVSWYQQALGQGPQFIFQYYEEEERQRGNFPDRFSGHQFPNYSSELNVNALLLGDSALYLCARGPLIEETQYFGPGTRLLVL.